A single sample is the source of the 7 T cell receptor beta chains below, sequenced in a study of early T cells in non-severe SARS-CoV-2 infection. TCRdb recomputed calls from the 5' RACE reads with MiXCR, one row per CDR3 protein. The data show 83,000 or so distinct CDR3 sequences, roughly 10% seen once. The source material was whole blood, sampled at baseline. These receptors were obtained from an adult who was a healthcare worker with PCR-confirmed SARS-CoV-2 infection or an uninfected control (not recorded which).

This clonotype came up many times. The rearrangement joins TRBV2 to TRBJ2-1, with D maybe TRBD2 (7 bases). Germline assignment: CDR1 SNHLY and CDR2 FYNNEI. The CDR3 consists of 16 residues. Trimming removed 4 bases from V and 9 bases from J, with 22 bases in between. In DNA, the CDR3 is TGTGCCAGCAGTGTAGGGGGGGCCGGAGTTGGAGGTGAGCAGTTCTTC. Translating it yields CASSVGGAGVGGEQFF. Complete variable domain (other parts from reference TRBV2 and TRBJ2-1): EPEVTQTPSHQVTQMGQEVILRCVPISNHLYFYWYRQILGQKVEFLVSFYNNEISEKSEIFDDQFSVERPDGSNFTLKIRSTKLEDSAMYFCASSVGGAGVGGEQFFGPGTRLTVL.

Only a few counts were recorded for this clonotype. The rearrangement joins TRBV11-2 to TRBJ2-2; D possibly corresponds to TRBD1 (6 bases). Germline CDR1 and CDR2: SGHAT and FQNNGV. Trimming took 3 bases from V and 6 from J, leaving 8 bases between them. The length of the CDR3 is 13 residues. In nucleotides, the CDR3 is TGTGCCAGCAGCTTGACAGGTCCCGGGGAGCTGTTTTTT. Protein sequence: CASSLTGPGELFF. The complete variable domain, with remaining parts taken from reference TRBV11-2 and TRBJ2-2, reads EAGVAQSPRYKIIEKRQSVAFWCNPISGHATLYWYQQILGQGPKLLIQFQNNGVVDDSQLPKDRFSAERLKGVDSTLKIQPAKLEDSAVYLCASSLTGPGELFFGEGSRLTVL.

In this sample, this clonotype turned up many times. The gene calls are TRBV2 and TRBJ1-4, with D unclear. Germline values: CDR1 SNHLY, CDR2 FYNNEI. This CDR3 spans 15 amino acids. Trimming shortened V by 6 bases and J by 3 bases, and 14 bases separated the two germline ends. The CDR3 sequence is CASSTIDISNEKLFF. The CDR3 DNA is TGTGCCAGCAGCACCATTGACATTTCTAATGAAAAACTGTTTTTT.

In its sample, this clonotype was seen many times. The rearrangement links TRBV7-6 to TRBJ2-3; a possible D gene is TRBD1 (5 bases). The CDR3 has 15 residues. The germline gives CDR1 SGHVS, CDR2 FNYEAQ. V lost 7 bases to trimming and J lost 2 bases, with 16 bases between them. The CDR3 spells CASTITGQSTDTQYF. The CDR3 coding sequence is TGTGCCAGCACCATAACTGGACAATCCACAGATACGCAGTATTTT. Drawing the rest from reference TRBV7-6 and TRBJ2-3, the complete variable domain is GAGVSQSPRYKVTKRGQDVALRCDPISGHVSLYWYRQALGQGPEFLTYFNYEAQQDKSGLPNDRFSAERPEGSISTLTIQRTEQRDSAMYRCASTITGQSTDTQYFGPGTRLTVL.

The genes are TRBV27 and TRBJ2-3, with D perhaps TRBD2 (5 bases). The CDR3 loop spans 13 amino acids. The germline V gene has CDR1 MNHEY and CDR2 SMNVEV (reference sequence). V was pared by 6 bases and J by 9 bases, with 16 bases between. Here the CDR3 reads CASRLLGGTTQYF. In DNA form, the CDR3 reads TGTGCCAGCAGACTCCTCGGAGGCACAACGCAGTATTTT.

Ten or more counts support this clonotype. The gene calls are TRBV2 and TRBJ2-1; D not resolved. Trimming took 0 bases from V and 2 from J, leaving 11 bases between them. Germline loops: CDR1 SNHLY, CDR2 FYNNEI. The CDR3 runs 16 residues. The CDR3 coding sequence is TGTGCCAGCAGTGAAGCGCTTAACCCCCCCTACAATGAGCAGTTCTTC. Encoded protein: CASSEALNPPYNEQFF.

This clonotype has a handful of counts. V gene TRBV29-1 combines with J gene TRBJ2-2, with D unclear. This CDR3 spans 11 amino acids. The V gene lost 4 bases and the J gene lost 4 bases, with 4 bases spanning the gap. The germline V gene encodes CDR1 SQVTM and CDR2 ANQGSEA. In DNA, the CDR3 is TGCAGCGTTGGGGTCACCGGGGAGCTGTTTTTT. Residues: CSVGVTGELFF.